This TCR beta chain was observed in a study of identical twins. Healthy Caucasian individuals made up all the donors. This clonotype came up a few times. Its antigen is as yet unknown. Study-wide results and limits: It was cross-sectional statistical analysis, not following the same donors, that the conclusions relied on. For cord blood, abundant beta clonotypes had fewer insertions, unlike memory repertoires, which showed none.

The authors used template switching to add a universal primer site and gave cDNA unique molecular identifiers. Each CDR3 protein gets one entry after TCRdb re-called the 5' RACE reads with MiXCR. The profile shows about 660,000 distinct CDR3 sequences, under 9% of them singletons. These sequences were also reported in another study, on yellow fever vaccine responses in identical twins.

The receptor was derived from a woman aged 18-29 years in good health. Sequencing used PBMCs.

The CDR3 region has the DNA TGTGCCAGCAGTCCATACAGGGTTAGCACAGATACGCAGTATTTT. Its translation is CASSPYRVSTDTQYF. V and J are TRBV28 and TRBJ2-3; D might be TRBD1 (6 bases). The CDR3 totals 15 residues. Deletions cut 5 bases from V and 0 bases from J, with 12 bases between. Germline V gene lookup returns CDR1 MDHEN and CDR2 SYDVKM.